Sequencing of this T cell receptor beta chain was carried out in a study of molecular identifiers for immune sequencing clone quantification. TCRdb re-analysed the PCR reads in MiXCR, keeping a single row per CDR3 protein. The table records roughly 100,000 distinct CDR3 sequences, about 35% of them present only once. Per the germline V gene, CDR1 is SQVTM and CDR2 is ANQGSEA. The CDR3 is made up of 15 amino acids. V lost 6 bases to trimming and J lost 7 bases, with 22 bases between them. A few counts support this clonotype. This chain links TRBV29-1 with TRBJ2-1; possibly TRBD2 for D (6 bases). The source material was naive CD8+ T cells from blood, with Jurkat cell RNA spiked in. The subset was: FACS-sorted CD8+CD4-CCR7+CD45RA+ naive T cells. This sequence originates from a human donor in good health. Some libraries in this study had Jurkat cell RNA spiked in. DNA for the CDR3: TGCAGCGTGCCAGCGATAATGACGGGAGTGAATGAGCAGTTCTTC. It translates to CSVPAIMTGVNEQFF.